Here is one T cell receptor (beta chain) with its context. Its antigen remains unknown. Combining a sample-barcoded 5' primer with a J-beta primer mix, a second PCR ran for roughly 6 to 12 cycles. From the 5' RACE reads, TCRdb called clonotypes with MiXCR, one entry per CDR3 protein. The table shows 2 million or so distinct CDR3 sequences, with about 50% occurring only once. The data originate from a study of blood T cells in healthy people across ages. General study findings and limits: While age rose, TCR beta diversity per million T cells dropped in a roughly linear way.

Sequencing was performed on blood. This sequence originates from a woman aged 40 to 49 in good health.

CDR3: CASSQVPGGDEQFF. In nucleotides, the CDR3 is TGTGCCAGCAGCCAAGTTCCCGGAGGGGATGAGCAGTTCTTC. The chain combines TRBV3-1 with TRBJ2-1; D perhaps matches TRBD2 (6 bases). Trimming removed 1 base at V and 8 bases at J, with 12 bases between. CDR3 length: 14 residues. Germline values: CDR1 LGHDT, CDR2 YNNKEL (reference sequence).